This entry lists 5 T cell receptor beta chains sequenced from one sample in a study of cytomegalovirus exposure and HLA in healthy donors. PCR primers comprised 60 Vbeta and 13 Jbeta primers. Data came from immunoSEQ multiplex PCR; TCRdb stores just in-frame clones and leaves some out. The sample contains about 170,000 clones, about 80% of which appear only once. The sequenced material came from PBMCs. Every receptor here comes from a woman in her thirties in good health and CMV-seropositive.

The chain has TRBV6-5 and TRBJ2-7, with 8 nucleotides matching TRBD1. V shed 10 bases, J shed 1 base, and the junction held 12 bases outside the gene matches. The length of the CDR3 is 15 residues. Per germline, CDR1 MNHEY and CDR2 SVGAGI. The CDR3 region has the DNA TGTGCCACTCAGGGGGCAGGGGTAGCGTCCTACGAGCAGTACTTC. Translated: CATQGAGVASYEQYF.

The CDR3 nucleotides are TGTGCCAGCTCAACCACTACGTTACTAGCGGGATTGATCTACAATGAGCAGTTCTTC. Its protein is CASSTTTLLAGLIYNEQFF. V gene TRBV18 combines with J gene TRBJ2-1, with 10 bases aligning to TRBD2. The germline V gene has CDR1 KGHSH and CDR2 LQKENI. Trimming cost V 5 bases and J 3 bases; bases outside gene matches: 16. The CDR3 loop spans 19 amino acids.

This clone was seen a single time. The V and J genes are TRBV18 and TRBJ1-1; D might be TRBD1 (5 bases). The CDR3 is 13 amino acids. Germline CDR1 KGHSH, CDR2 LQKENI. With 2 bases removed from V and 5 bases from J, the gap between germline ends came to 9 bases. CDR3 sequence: CASSPRGGTEAFF. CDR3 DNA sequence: TGTGCCAGCTCACCAAGGGGTGGGACTGAAGCTTTCTTT.

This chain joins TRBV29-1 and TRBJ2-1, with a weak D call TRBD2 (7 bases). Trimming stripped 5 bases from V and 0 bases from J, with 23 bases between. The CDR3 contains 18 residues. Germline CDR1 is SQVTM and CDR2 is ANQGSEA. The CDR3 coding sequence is TGCAGCGTTTCCGGGGGGCTAGCGTCATTCAGCTCCTACAATGAGCAGTTCTTC. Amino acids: CSVSGGLASFSSYNEQFF.

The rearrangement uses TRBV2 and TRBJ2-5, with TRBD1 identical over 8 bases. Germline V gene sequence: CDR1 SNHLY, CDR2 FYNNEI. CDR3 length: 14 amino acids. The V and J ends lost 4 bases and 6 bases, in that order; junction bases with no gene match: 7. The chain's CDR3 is CASSGTQGVQTQYF. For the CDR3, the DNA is TGTGCCAGCAGTGGGACACAGGGGGTTCAGACCCAGTACTTC.